This record looks at one T cell receptor (beta chain) sequence and its context. Antigen unknown. The junction and the germline gene differ at one end; a read error may be behind it. With iRepertoire HTBI primers and Arm-PCR of CDR3 regions, TCR beta libraries were built. TCRdb re-called the multiplex PCR reads with MiXCR, one entry per CDR3 protein. The sample includes approximately 540,000 distinct CDR3 sequences, about 12% of them seen just once. The data belong to a study of regulatory T cells in long-lasting Graves disease. Whole-study findings and limits: Accuracy may have suffered from the small sample size.

This CDR3 comprises 11 residues. Germline V CDR1 and CDR2: MDHEN, SYDVKM. The time point denotes: newly diagnosed GD, antithyroid drugs for less than 3 months. PBMC-extracted RNA yielded the TCR library. These data were also filed under a second study, of T cells in Graves' hyperthyroidism and ophthalmopathy. From that study: Patients were excluded because of uncontrolled infection, other autoimmune disease, pregnancy or lactation. Most thyroid clonotypes expanded above 0.001 appeared in blood too.

This chain links TRBV28 with TRBJ2-7; D is perhaps TRBD1 or TRBD2 (5 bases each). The sample here was peripheral blood mononuclear cells (PBMCs), taken at new diagnosis, from a patient treated with antithyroid drugs. This sequence originates from a woman aged 25 to 39 with Graves disease. CDR3 in amino acids: CASRGRDARDF. The CDR3 region has the DNA TGTGCCAGCAGGGGACGGGACGCGAGGGACTTC. Full variable domain (missing parts from reference TRBV28 and TRBJ2-7): DVKVTQSSRYLVKRTGEKVFLECVQDMDHENMFWYRQDPGLGLRLIYFSYDVKMKEKGDIPEGYSVSREKKERFSLILESASTNQTSMYLCASRGRDARDFGPGTRLTVT.